This T cell receptor (beta chain) was captured in a study of cytomegalovirus exposure and HLA in healthy donors. It was with 60 Vbeta and 13 Jbeta primers that the PCR ran. This table comes from immunoSEQ multiplex PCR, and its TCRdb copy is limited to in-frame clones, with some not included. This sample carries roughly 200,000 clones, roughly 89% of them seen once, and the ten largest clones take roughly 0.99%. The CDR3 sequence is 16 residues long. Deletions cut 3 bases from V and 3 bases from J, with 15 bases between. Per the germline V gene, CDR1 is LGHNA and CDR2 is YSLEER. The sequenced material came from PBMCs. This chain uses TRBV4-3 with TRBJ2-1, with D possibly being TRBD2 (7 bases). This TCR was sampled from a woman aged 18 to 35 in good health and CMV-seronegative. This CDR3 is CASSQDGGLIYNEQFF. The CDR3 coding sequence is TGCGCCAGCAGCCAGGACGGGGGGCTGATCTACAATGAGCAGTTCTTC.